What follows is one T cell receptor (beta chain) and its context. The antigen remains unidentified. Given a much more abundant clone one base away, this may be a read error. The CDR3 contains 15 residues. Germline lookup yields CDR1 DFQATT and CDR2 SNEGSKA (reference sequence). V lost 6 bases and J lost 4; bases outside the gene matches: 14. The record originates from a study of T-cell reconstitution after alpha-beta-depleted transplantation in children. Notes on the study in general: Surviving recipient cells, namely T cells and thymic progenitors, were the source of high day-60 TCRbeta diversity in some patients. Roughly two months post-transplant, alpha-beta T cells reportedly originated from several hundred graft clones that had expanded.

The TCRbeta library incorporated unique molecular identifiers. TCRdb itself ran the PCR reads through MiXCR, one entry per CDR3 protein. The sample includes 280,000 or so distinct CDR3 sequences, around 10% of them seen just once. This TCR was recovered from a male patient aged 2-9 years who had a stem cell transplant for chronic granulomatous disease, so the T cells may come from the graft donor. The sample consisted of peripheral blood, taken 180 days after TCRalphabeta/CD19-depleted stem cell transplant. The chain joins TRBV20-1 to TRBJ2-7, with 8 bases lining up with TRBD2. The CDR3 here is CSARLHIAGRYEQYF. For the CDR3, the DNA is TGCAGTGCCCGACTCCATATAGCGGGGAGGTACGAGCAGTACTTC.